These T cell receptor beta chains were read from a single sample in a study of T cells after posttransplantation cyclophosphamide. Produced via immunoSEQ multiplex PCR; TCRdb's table is partial and in-frame only. The sample holds approximately 15,000 clones, and no clone turns up only once. This material consisted of PBMCs, taken after allogeneic stem cell transplant with posttransplant cyclophosphamide. The source is a female patient younger than 45 who received an allogeneic stem cell transplant from a related donor, was CMV-positive, and had no GVHD. The T cells may come from the graft donor. Both conserved end residues are part of each CDR3. A D gene is named only where the DNA matches it firmly. Only part of the rows carry a size: once, few, many, or a class if the clone is expanded.

j_call | v_call | d_call | clone_size | cdr3_aa | cdr3_nt
TRBJ2-4 | TRBV19 | . | many | CASSIEAGVTNIQYF | TGTGCCAGTAGTATAGAAGCAGGGGTGACGAACATTCAGTACTTC
TRBJ2-7 | TRBV6-5 | TRBD2 | many | CASSYSGVAGPYEQYF | TGTGCCAGCAGTTACTCAGGTGTAGCGGGGCCATACGAGCAGTACTTC
TRBJ2-5 | TRBV7-2 | TRBD1 | many | CASSSPRGLWETQYF | TGTGCCAGCAGCTCCCCTAGGGGGCTTTGGGAGACCCAGTACTTC
TRBJ2-1 | TRBV28 | TRBD2 | many | CASSYPGRGNEQFF | TGTGCCAGCAGTTACCCCGGGAGGGGCAATGAGCAGTTCTTC
TRBJ2-7 | TRBV5-4 | TRBD1 | . | CASSSPGQGIYEQYF | TGTGCCAGCAGCTCTCCGGGACAGGGGATCTACGAGCAGTACTTC
TRBJ2-1 | TRBV7-2 | TRBD2 | many | CASTAGVYNEQFF | TGTGCCAGCACGGCGGGAGTGTACAATGAGCAGTTCTTC
TRBJ2-5 | TRBV9 | TRBD1 | few | CASSVGAGTGGNVRETQYF | TGTGCCAGCAGCGTAGGAGCCGGGACAGGGGGGAACGTGAGAGAGACCCAGTACTTC
TRBJ2-7 | TRBV11-2 | . | few | CASSLQGVSYEQYF | TGTGCCAGCAGCTTACAAGGGGTTTCCTACGAGCAGTACTTC
TRBJ1-5 | TRBV4-1 | . | medium-sized | CASSLLGSSNQPQHF | TGCGCCAGCAGCCTCCTCGGGTCTAGCAATCAGCCCCAGCATTTT
TRBJ1-1 | TRBV30 | . | many | CAWNSLNTEAFF | TGTGCCTGGAACAGTTTGAACACTGAAGCTTTCTTT
TRBJ2-2 | TRBV30 | . | many | CAWSKSGGPRTGELFF | TGTGCCTGGAGTAAAAGTGGCGGCCCGAGGACCGGGGAGCTGTTTTTT
TRBJ2-3 | TRBV9 | . | many | CASSAPQGDTQYF | TGTGCCAGCAGCGCCCCACAGGGCGATACGCAGTATTTT
TRBJ1-1 | TRBV6-6 | TRBD1 | many | CASSLPGQLNTEAFF | TGTGCCAGCAGTCTCCCGGGACAGCTTAACACTGAAGCTTTCTTT
TRBJ1-2 | TRBV7-9 | TRBD1 | many | CASSPPTGTDLPYGYTF | TGTGCCAGCAGCCCTCCTACCGGGACAGACCTCCCCTATGGCTACACCTTC
TRBJ1-5 | TRBV19 | TRBD1 | many | CASTGQAQNNQPQHF | TGTGCCAGTACAGGACAGGCTCAAAACAATCAGCCCCAGCATTTT
TRBJ1-2 | TRBV28 | . | many | CASSLSGQVYGYTF | TGTGCCAGCAGTTTATCAGGCCAGGTTTATGGCTACACCTTC
TRBJ2-1 | TRBV4-2 | TRBD2 | many | CASSQDRRELYNEQFF | TGTGCCAGCAGCCAAGATCGGCGGGAGCTATACAATGAGCAGTTCTTC
TRBJ2-3 | TRBV19 | TRBD2 | many | CATRSGRLFDTQYF | TGTGCCACGCGGAGCGGGAGGCTATTTGATACGCAGTATTTT
TRBJ2-7 | TRBV2 | . | many | CASTRAYEQYF | TGTGCCAGCACGCGAGCCTACGAGCAGTACTTC
TRBJ2-1 | TRBV7-2 | TRBD2 | many | CASSARLADSYNEQFF | TGTGCCAGCAGCGCCCGACTAGCGGACTCCTACAATGAGCAGTTCTTC
TRBJ2-7 | TRBV29-1 | TRBD1 | many | CSATPGTGSEQYF | TGCAGCGCCACGCCGGGGACAGGGTCCGAGCAGTACTTC
TRBJ2-1 | TRBV30 | TRBD2 | many | CAWSSRTSGSREQFF | TGTGCCTGGAGCTCCCGGACTAGCGGTTCAAGGGAGCAGTTCTTC
TRBJ2-1 | TRBV7-9 | TRBD2 | many | CASSLGGGYMAHNEQFF | TGTGCCAGCAGCTTAGGGGGGGGTTATATGGCGCACAATGAGCAGTTCTTC
TRBJ2-2 | TRBV28 | . | many | CASSFGRVNTGELFF | TGTGCCAGCAGTTTCGGCAGGGTAAACACCGGGGAGCTGTTTTTT
TRBJ2-7 | TRBV12-1 | . | many | CASSWDLAGRVEQYF | TGTGCCAGCAGCTGGGACCTAGCGGGAAGGGTCGAGCAGTACTTC
TRBJ2-5 | TRBV5-8 | . | many | CASSLKRGTGETQYF | TGTGCCAGCAGCTTGAAGAGGGGGACGGGGGAGACCCAGTACTTC
TRBJ2-3 | TRBV29-1 | . | many | CSVDLSTDTQYF | TGCAGCGTTGACCTGAGCACAGATACGCAGTATTTT